This T cell receptor beta chain was captured in a study of blood T cell repertoires in COVID-19. About the research overall: Acute and convalescent COVID-19 specimens originated in the United States, Italy and Spain. PBMCs, B-cell-depleted T cells, or T cells were the source of the cDNA or gDNA that made up the material.

In the original workflow: Cell counts per sample came from amplifying reference gene primers. Sequencing used immunoSEQ multiplex PCR; TCRdb keeps in-frame clones, though not all of them. The V and J calls and clone size come from that table; D and trimming were worked out from the DNA. The sample shows approximately 500,000 clones, less than 90% of them seen only once. Germline CDR1 reads SQVTM; CDR2 reads ANQGSEA. The CDR3 is 15 amino acids. V lost 3 bases, J lost 7 bases, and 18 bases lay in between. Followed longitudinally, the Seattle patients had been enrolled during active infection. V is TRBV29-1 and J is TRBJ2-2; D possibly corresponds to TRBD2 (7 bases). Specimen: peripheral blood. The clonotype was recovered from a woman aged 45-59 years with COVID-19, enrolled during active disease. The CDR3 DNA is TGCAGCGTTGACTCTTTCGGGGGGCGCCGCGGGGAGCTGTTTTTT. As protein: CSVDSFGGRRGELFF.